One T cell receptor beta chain is described in this entry. Its antigen is unknown. This record belongs to a study of T-cell memory formation after mild COVID-19. Overall study: Each donor largely had its own TCR clusters. The study, taken as a whole, reports: Detection of some responders pre-infection suggested pre-existing cross-reactive memory T cells participated. SARS-CoV-2 specificity of second-wave clones peaking day 37 was unconfirmed. Later expanders leaned toward CD4+, whereas clones contracting from day 15 to 85 were balanced CD4/CD8.

Using its own MiXCR run on the 5' RACE reads, TCRdb lists one record per CDR3 protein. The sample includes 310,000 or so distinct CDR3 sequences, roughly 15% of them seen just once. Trimming removed 1 base from V and 0 bases from J, with 8 bases in between. This CDR3 is built from 15 residues. Germline CDR1 reads SGHRS; CDR2 reads YFSETQ. This receptor was obtained from a man younger than 30 who had mild COVID-19 (a few samples of this study predate the infection). Cell type and time point are not known. Sequencing used PBMCs or a T cell subset sorted from them (not recorded which). V is TRBV5-1 and J is TRBJ1-3; D is uncertain. The CDR3 sequence is CASSLSGPSGNTIYF. As DNA, the CDR3 is TGCGCCAGCAGCTTGTCCGGGCCCTCTGGAAACACCATATATTTT.